The 19 T cell receptor beta chains reported below all come from one sample, sequenced in a study of blood T cell repertoires in COVID-19. Only in-frame clones appear in the TCRdb table, and some are missing; sequencing was by immunoSEQ multiplex PCR. Of approximately 310,000 clones listed, roughly 90% are singletons. The sample comprised PBMCs or T cells enriched from blood (not recorded which). Every receptor here comes from a man in his 60s who had recovered from COVID-19.

A single count supports this clone. The rearrangement uses TRBV29-1 and TRBJ1-4, with D perhaps TRBD1 (5 bases). The CDR3 extends over 14 amino acids. V was pared by 6 bases and J by 8 bases, with 19 bases between. Germline CDR1 is SQVTM and CDR2 is ANQGSEA. CDR3 region: CSVFGGEAGEKLFF. In DNA, the CDR3 is TGCAGCGTCTTCGGAGGGGAGGCGGGCGAAAAACTGTTTTTT.

V is TRBV20-1 and J is TRBJ2-3; maybe TRBD2 (5 bases). V was shortened by 3 bases and J by 0 bases, with 13 bases between the two germline ends. Germline-derived CDR1 and CDR2 are DFQATT and SNEGSKA (reference sequence). This CDR3 has 15 residues. CDR3 bases: TGCAGTGCTAGTGGCGGGCGAGTCAGCACAGATACGCAGTATTTT. Translating it yields CSASGGRVSTDTQYF.

V and J are TRBV24-1 and TRBJ1-1, with D unresolved. V shed 5 bases and J shed 4 bases, with 4 bases lying between them. Germline V lookup: CDR1 KGHDR, CDR2 SFDVKD. This CDR3 spans 11 amino acids. The CDR3 spells CATSGGTEAFF. The CDR3 DNA is TGTGCCACCAGTGGCGGCACTGAAGCTTTCTTT.

The rearrangement joins TRBV15 to TRBJ2-1, with D unresolved. CDR1 LNHNV and CDR2 YYDKDF come from the germline V gene (reference sequence). The CDR3 totals 14 residues. The V end lost 5 bases, the J end lost 3 bases, and 11 bases lay between the germline ends. For the CDR3, the DNA is TGTGCCACCAGCGGCCCCGATATCTACAATGAGCAGTTCTTC. This codes for CATSGPDIYNEQFF. The full variable domain, rest sourced from reference TRBV15 and TRBJ2-1, is DAMVIQNPRYQVTQFGKPVTLSCSQTLNHNVMYWYQQKSSQAPKLLFHYYDKDFNNEADTPDNFQSRRPNTSFCFLDIRSPGLGDTAMYLCATSGPDIYNEQFFGPGTRLTVL.

V usage is TRBV4-3 and J usage is TRBJ2-1; D perhaps matches TRBD2 (5 bases). The ends were cut back, 3 bases at V and 3 bases at J, with 15 bases in the middle. CDR3 length: 16 amino acids. Germline V gene sequence: CDR1 LGHNA, CDR2 YSLEER. CDR3 in amino acids: CASSQAWQRLYNEQFF. The CDR3 bases are TGCGCCAGCAGCCAGGCCTGGCAGCGGCTCTACAATGAGCAGTTCTTC.

The chain uses TRBV6-1 and TRBJ2-1, with 11 nucleotides matching TRBD2. V trimming: 2 bases; J trimming: 5 bases; junction bases outside the gene matches: 8. Germline assignment: CDR1 MNHNS and CDR2 SASEGT. This CDR3 region has 17 residues. The CDR3 loop reads CASSEPRPGLADNEQFF. The CDR3 nucleotides are TGTGCCAGCAGTGAACCCCGCCCGGGACTAGCGGACAATGAGCAGTTCTTC.

V gene TRBV29-1 combines with J gene TRBJ1-2, with D perhaps TRBD1 (5 bases). There are 17 residues in the CDR3. With 3 bases removed from V and 3 bases from J, the gap between germline ends came to 23 bases. The germline CDR1 and CDR2 sequences are SQVTM and ANQGSEA. The CDR3 bases are TGCAGCGTTGAGCGGTATACAGGTGGGGCACCTTACTATGGCTACACCTTC. Amino acid sequence: CSVERYTGGAPYYGYTF.

The chain employs TRBV9 and TRBJ2-3, with TRBD2 matching 14 bases. The CDR3 contains 19 residues. In germline, CDR1 is SGDLS, CDR2 YYNGEE. After removal of 0 bases from V and 3 bases from J, the junction contained 9 bases not matched to a gene. The CDR3 nucleotides are TGTGCCAGCAGCGTAGACGGAGGGACTAGCGGGAGAACGACAGATACGCAGTATTTT. Its translation: CASSVDGGTSGRTTDTQYF. Variable domain in full (rest from reference TRBV9 and TRBJ2-3): DSGVTQTPKHLITATGQRVTLRCSPRSGDLSVYWYQQSLDQGLQFLIQYYNGEERAKGNILERFSAQQFPDLHSELNLSSLELGDSALYFCASSVDGGTSGRTTDTQYFGPGTRLTVL.

The chain joins TRBV18 to TRBJ2-7; possible D gene TRBD2, 7 bases. V was shortened by 6 bases and J by 3 bases, with 18 bases between the two germline ends. The CDR3 is 15 residues long. Germline values: CDR1 KGHSH, CDR2 LQKENI. CDR3 in amino acids: CASSEGGPSGYEQYF. The CDR3 nucleotides read TGTGCCAGCTCGGAGGGGGGGCCTAGCGGCTACGAGCAGTACTTC.

The chain joins TRBV24-1 to TRBJ2-1, with TRBD2 matching 11 bases. V gave up 3 bases and J gave up 9 bases; unmatched junction bases: 6. The CDR3 spans 15 residues. Germline-derived CDR1 and CDR2 are KGHDR and SFDVKD. The CDR3 nucleotides are TGTGCCACCAGTGATCGACTAGCGGGATACCTTGAGCAGTTCTTC. This translates into CATSDRLAGYLEQFF.

The rearrangement joins TRBV6-5 to TRBJ2-5; D is uncertain. The V and J ends lost 2 bases and 2 bases respectively, with 9 bases between them. Germline lookup yields CDR1 MNHEY and CDR2 SVGAGI. The CDR3 spans 14 residues. In DNA form, the CDR3 reads TGTGCCAGCAGTTACCACAGAAAGCAAGAGACCCAGTACTTC. This encodes CASSYHRKQETQYF.

The genes are TRBV6-2 or TRBV6-3 and TRBJ2-1; D is unresolved. Germline lookup yields CDR1 MNHEY and CDR2 SVGEGT. Deletions cut 5 bases from V and 4 bases from J, with 15 bases between. CDR3 length equals 15 residues. CDR3 sequence (DNA): TGTGCCAGCAGTCCCCCGCCCGGGTCTTACAATGAGCAGTTCTTC. It encodes CASSPPPGSYNEQFF.

The CDR3 region has the DNA TGTGCCAGCAGTGTATCTAGCGGGAGGTCGGCGCAGTTCTTC. Protein product: CASSVSSGRSAQFF. The chain employs TRBV28 and TRBJ2-1; TRBD2 agrees at 11 bases. V lost 5 bases and J lost 12; bases outside the gene matches: 9. Germline CDR1 is MDHEN and CDR2 is SYDVKM. This CDR3 comprises 14 residues. The full variable domain, rest sourced from reference TRBV28 and TRBJ2-1, is DVKVTQSSRYLVKRTGEKVFLECVQDMDHENMFWYRQDPGLGLRLIYFSYDVKMKEKGDIPEGYSVSREKKERFSLILESASTNQTSMYLCASSVSSGRSAQFFGPGTRLTVL.

This sequence joins TRBV2 and TRBJ1-5; 7 positions agree with TRBD1. With 4 bases clipped from V and 7 bases from J, the junction kept 4 bases outside the gene matches. Germline assignment: CDR1 SNHLY and CDR2 FYNNEI. The CDR3 length is 13 residues. CDR3 DNA: TGTGCCAGCAGTGTTCAGGGGGGCCAGCCCCAGCATTTT. It codes for CASSVQGGQPQHF.

V is TRBV30 and J is TRBJ1-2; possibly TRBD1 for D (5 bases). V gave up 6 bases and J gave up 5 bases, with 10 bases separating them. Germline V gene data show CDR1 as GTSNPN and CDR2 as SVGIG (reference sequence). The CDR3 covers 11 residues. The DNA for the CDR3 is TGTGCCTGTGATCGACAGTATGGCTACACCTTC. The encoded protein is CACDRQYGYTF. Full variable domain (rest looked up from reference TRBV30 and TRBJ1-2): SQTIHQWPATLVQPVGSPLSLECTVEGTSNPNLYWYRQAAGRGLQLLFYSVGIGQISSEVPQNLSASRPQDRQFILSSKKLLLSDSGFYLCACDRQYGYTFGSGTRLTVV.

The chain employs TRBV19 and TRBJ1-5; 11 positions match TRBD1. The CDR3 loop spans 17 amino acids. Trimming at V came to 5 bases and at J to 0 bases, leaving 6 bases not matched to a gene. The V gene's germline CDR1 is LNHDA and CDR2 SQIVND (reference sequence). The CDR3 nucleotides are TGTGCCAGTAGTCCGGACAGGGGGCTACGTAGCAATCAGCCCCAGCATTTT. Translated: CASSPDRGLRSNQPQHF.

The chain is built from TRBV5-5 and TRBJ1-2, with D possibly being TRBD1 (6 bases). Trimming took 3 bases from V and 5 from J, leaving 14 bases between them. CDR1 is SGHKS and CDR2 is YYEKEE in the germline V gene (reference sequence). The CDR3 totals 14 residues. The CDR3, as DNA: TGTGCCAGCAGCTCCAGCCGGACAGATTATGGCTACACCTTC. Its translation: CASSSSRTDYGYTF.

This clone was detected a few times. The chain is built from TRBV28 and TRBJ1-5; D is perhaps TRBD1 (5 bases). This CDR3 is 15 amino acids long. With 6 bases removed from V and 4 bases from J, the gap between germline ends came to 16 bases. The germline gives CDR1 MDHEN, CDR2 SYDVKM. Written as DNA, the CDR3 is TGTGCCAGCAGCCCCAGGGCGTCTCGGAATCAGCCCCAGCATTTT. As protein: CASSPRASRNQPQHF. Together with reference TRBV28 and TRBJ1-5, the CDR3 gives the full variable domain: DVKVTQSSRYLVKRTGEKVFLECVQDMDHENMFWYRQDPGLGLRLIYFSYDVKMKEKGDIPEGYSVSREKKERFSLILESASTNQTSMYLCASSPRASRNQPQHFGDGTRLSIL.

The chain recombines TRBV5-6 with TRBJ2-5; perhaps TRBD1 as D (6 bases). V lost 4 bases and J lost 2, with 12 bases in between. Germline lookup yields CDR1 SGHDT and CDR2 YYEEEE. CDR3 size: 14 residues. CDR3 protein: CASSQGSMQETQYF. DNA for the CDR3: TGTGCCAGCAGCCAGGGGAGTATGCAAGAGACCCAGTACTTC. The entire variable domain, with the rest obtained from reference TRBV5-6 and TRBJ2-5, is as follows: DAGVTQSPTHLIKTRGQQVTLRCSPKSGHDTVSWYQQALGQGPQFIFQYYEEEERQRGNFPDRFSGHQFPNYSSELNVNALLLGDSALYLCASSQGSMQETQYFGPGTRLLVL.